Listed below are T cell receptor beta chains from one sample, sequenced in a study of blood T cell repertoires in COVID-19. Libraries were prepared by immunoSEQ multiplex PCR; TCRdb keeps only in-frame clonotypes and omits some of them. The sample holds about 64,000 clones, more than 75% seen once. The sequenced material came from peripheral blood. Every receptor here comes from a man older than 75 with acute or convalescent COVID-19. The CDR3 runs from the conserved cysteine through the conserved F or W. D genes are given only for firm matches. Clone size is shown for a subset of rows, as once, few, many or a class of expanded clone.

TRBV29-1	few	TRBJ2-5	TRBD1	TGCAGCGCCAACAGGGGCCAAGAGACCCAGTACTTC	CSANRGQETQYF
TRBV28	.	TRBJ2-5	TRBD2	TGTGCCAGCAGGCTCGGGACTAGCGGGAGATTCTTGGAGACCCAGTACTTC	CASRLGTSGRFLETQYF
TRBV2	.	TRBJ1-1	.	TGTGCCAGCAGTGCGGAGGGGAACACTGAAGCTTTCTTT	CASSAEGNTEAFF
TRBV27	.	TRBJ1-2	TRBD1	TGTGCCAGCAGTTCGCCGGGACAGGGGACTTATGGCTACACCTTC	CASSSPGQGTYGYTF
TRBV9	.	TRBJ2-1	.	TGTGCCAGCAGCGTAGAGAATAGCGGATACAATGAGCAGTTCTTC	CASSVENSGYNEQFF
TRBV5-4	once	TRBJ1-2	.	TGTGCCAGCAGCTTGGAATCCGGTGGCTACACCTTC	CASSLESGGYTF
TRBV10-3	.	TRBJ1-3	.	TGTGCCATCAGTGAGGTGGCCCTGGGAAACACCATATATTTT	CAISEVALGNTIYF
TRBV27	.	TRBJ1-1	TRBD1	TGTGCCAGCAGCCCGGGGACAGTAAGGACTGAAGCTTTCTTT	CASSPGTVRTEAFF
TRBV3-1/TRBV3-2	once	TRBJ2-7	.	TGTGCCAGCAGCCTCGGGACTCCTACTAAAGGGTACGAGCAGTACTTC	CASSLGTPTKGYEQYF
TRBV12-3/TRBV12-4	few	TRBJ2-1	.	TGTGCCAGCAGCACATACAGGCACAATGAGCAGTTCTTC	CASSTYRHNEQFF
TRBV9	.	TRBJ1-4	TRBD1	TGTGCCAGCAGCGCGACAGGGGGGCACGAAAAACTGTTTTTT	CASSATGGHEKLFF
TRBV30	.	TRBJ1-1	TRBD1	TGTGCCTGGATTGGACAGGCGAACACTGAAGCTTTCTTT	CAWIGQANTEAFF
TRBV11-2	once	TRBJ2-7	.	TGTGCCAGCAGCTTAGATTTAAGGGGGGGGCAGTACGAGCAGTACTTC	CASSLDLRGGQYEQYF
TRBV14	.	TRBJ1-3	.	TGTGCCAGCAGCCGGCCTCAGGGTACTGTCGGAAACACCATATATTTT	CASSRPQGTVGNTIYF